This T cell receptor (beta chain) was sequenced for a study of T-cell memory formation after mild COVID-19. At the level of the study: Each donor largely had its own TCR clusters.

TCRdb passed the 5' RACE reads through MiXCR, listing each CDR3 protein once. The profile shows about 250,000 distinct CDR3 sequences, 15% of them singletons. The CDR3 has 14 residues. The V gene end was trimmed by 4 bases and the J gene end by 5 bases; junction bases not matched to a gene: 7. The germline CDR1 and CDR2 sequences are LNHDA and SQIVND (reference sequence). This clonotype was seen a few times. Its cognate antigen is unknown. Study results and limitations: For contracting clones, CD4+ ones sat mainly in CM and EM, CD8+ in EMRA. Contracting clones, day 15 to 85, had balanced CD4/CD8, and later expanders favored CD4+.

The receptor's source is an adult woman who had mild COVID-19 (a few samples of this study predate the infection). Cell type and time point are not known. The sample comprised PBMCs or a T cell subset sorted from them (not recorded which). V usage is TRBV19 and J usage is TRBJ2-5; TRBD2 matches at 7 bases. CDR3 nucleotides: TGTGCCAGTAGTAAGAGCGGGACCTCGGAGACCCAGTACTTC. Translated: CASSKSGTSETQYF.